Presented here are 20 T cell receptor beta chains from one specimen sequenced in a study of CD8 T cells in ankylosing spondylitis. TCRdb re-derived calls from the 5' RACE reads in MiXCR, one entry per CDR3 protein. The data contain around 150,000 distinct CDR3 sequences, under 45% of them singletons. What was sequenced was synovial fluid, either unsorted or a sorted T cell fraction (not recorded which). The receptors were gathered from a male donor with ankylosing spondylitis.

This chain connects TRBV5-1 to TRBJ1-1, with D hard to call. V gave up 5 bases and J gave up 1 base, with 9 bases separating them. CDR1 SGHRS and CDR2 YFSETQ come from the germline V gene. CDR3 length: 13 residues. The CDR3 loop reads CASREGQNTEAFF. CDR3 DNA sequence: TGCGCCAGCAGGGAGGGTCAGAACACTGAAGCTTTCTTT.

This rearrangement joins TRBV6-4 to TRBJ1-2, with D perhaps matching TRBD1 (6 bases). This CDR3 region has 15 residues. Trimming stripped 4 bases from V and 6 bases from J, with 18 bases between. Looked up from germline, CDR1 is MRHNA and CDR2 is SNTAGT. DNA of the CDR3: TGTGCCAGCAGTGCCGCCCCGGAGGGGGGCAATGGCTACACCTTC. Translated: CASSAAPEGGNGYTF.

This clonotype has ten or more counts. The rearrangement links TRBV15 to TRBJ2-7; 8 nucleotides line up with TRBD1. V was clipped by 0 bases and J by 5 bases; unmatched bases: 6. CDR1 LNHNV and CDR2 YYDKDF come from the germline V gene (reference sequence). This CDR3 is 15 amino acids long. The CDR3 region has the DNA TGTGCCACCAGCAGAGATCGGGCAGGGGGCGACGAGCAGTACTTC. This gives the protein CATSRDRAGGDEQYF.

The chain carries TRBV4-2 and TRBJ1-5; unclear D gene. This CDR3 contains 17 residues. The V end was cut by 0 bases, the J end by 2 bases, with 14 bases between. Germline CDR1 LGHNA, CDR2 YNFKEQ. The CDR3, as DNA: TGTGCCAGCAGCCAAGACCGAGGGCCTTTGGGCAATCAGCCCCAGCATTTT. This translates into CASSQDRGPLGNQPQHF.

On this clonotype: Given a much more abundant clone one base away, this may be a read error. CDR3 sequence (DNA): TGTACCAGCAGTTTAGAGGGAGGGGGACACATCACCGGGGAGCTGTTTTTT. The encoded protein is CTSSLEGGGHITGELFF. The chain recombines TRBV7-4 with TRBJ2-2; a weak D match, TRBD2 (7 bases). There are 17 residues in the CDR3. CDR1 and CDR2 from the germline V gene are SGHVT and SQSDAQ.

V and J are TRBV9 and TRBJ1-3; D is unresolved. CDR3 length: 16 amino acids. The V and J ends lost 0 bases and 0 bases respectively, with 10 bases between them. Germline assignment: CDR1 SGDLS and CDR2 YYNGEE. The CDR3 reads CASSVGAAYSGNTIYF. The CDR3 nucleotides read TGTGCCAGCAGCGTAGGGGCCGCCTACTCTGGAAACACCATATATTTT. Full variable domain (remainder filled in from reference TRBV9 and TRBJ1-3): DSGVTQTPKHLITATGQRVTLRCSPRSGDLSVYWYQQSLDQGLQFLIQYYNGEERAKGNILERFSAQQFPDLHSELNLSSLELGDSALYFCASSVGAAYSGNTIYFGEGSWLTVV.

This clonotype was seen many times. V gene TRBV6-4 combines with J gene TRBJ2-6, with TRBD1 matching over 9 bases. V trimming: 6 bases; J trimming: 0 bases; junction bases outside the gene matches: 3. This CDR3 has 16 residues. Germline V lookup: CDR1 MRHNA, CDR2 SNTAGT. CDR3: CASSSTGGSGANVLTF. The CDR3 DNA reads TGTGCCAGCAGCTCGACAGGGGGCTCTGGGGCCAACGTCCTGACTTTC.

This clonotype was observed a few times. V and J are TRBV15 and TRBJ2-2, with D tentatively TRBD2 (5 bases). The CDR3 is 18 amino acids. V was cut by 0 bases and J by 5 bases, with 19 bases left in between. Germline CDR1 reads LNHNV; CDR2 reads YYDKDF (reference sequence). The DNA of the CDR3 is TGTGCCACCAGCAGAGATTACATGGGAGCCCTAACGACCGGGGAGCTGTTTTTT. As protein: CATSRDYMGALTTGELFF. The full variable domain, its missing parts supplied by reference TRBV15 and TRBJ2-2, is DAMVIQNPRYQVTQFGKPVTLSCSQTLNHNVMYWYQQKSSQAPKLLFHYYDKDFNNEADTPDNFQSRRPNTSFCFLDIRSPGLGDTAMYLCATSRDYMGALTTGELFFGEGSRLTVL.

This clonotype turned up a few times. CDR3 amino acids: CATSRVRQEETQYF. The CDR3, as DNA: TGTGCCACCAGCAGAGTCCGGCAAGAAGAGACCCAGTACTTC. The chain carries TRBV15 and TRBJ2-5, with D uncertain. The CDR3 contains 14 residues. V lost 1 base and J 3 bases, leaving 9 bases between the germline ends. CDR1 and CDR2 from the germline V gene are LNHNV and YYDKDF (reference sequence).

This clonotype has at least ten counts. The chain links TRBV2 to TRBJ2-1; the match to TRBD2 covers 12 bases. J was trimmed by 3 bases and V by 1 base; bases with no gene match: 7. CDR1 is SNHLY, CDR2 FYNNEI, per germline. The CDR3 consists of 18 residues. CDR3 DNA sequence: TGTGCCAGCAGTGAAGAGTCTAGCGGGGGGGCCTACTACAATGAGCAGTTCTTC. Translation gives CASSEESSGGAYYNEQFF.

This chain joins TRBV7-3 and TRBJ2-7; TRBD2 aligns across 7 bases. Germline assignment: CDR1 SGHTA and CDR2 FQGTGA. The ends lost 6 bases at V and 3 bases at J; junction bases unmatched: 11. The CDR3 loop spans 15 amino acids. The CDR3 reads CASSIGGGGFYEQYF. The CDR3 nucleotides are TGTGCCAGCAGTATCGGTGGGGGGGGTTTCTACGAGCAGTACTTC.

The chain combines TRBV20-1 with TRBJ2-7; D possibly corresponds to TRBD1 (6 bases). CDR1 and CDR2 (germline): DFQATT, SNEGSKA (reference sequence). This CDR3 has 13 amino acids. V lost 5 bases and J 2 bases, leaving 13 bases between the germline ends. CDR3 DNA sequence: TGCAGTGCTTTGACAGGAGGTACCTACGAGCAGTACTTC. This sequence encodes CSALTGGTYEQYF.

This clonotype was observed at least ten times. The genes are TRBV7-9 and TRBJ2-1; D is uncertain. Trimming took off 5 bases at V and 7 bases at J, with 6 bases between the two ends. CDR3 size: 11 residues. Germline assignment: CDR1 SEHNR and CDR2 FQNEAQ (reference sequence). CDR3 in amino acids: CASSPSNEQFF. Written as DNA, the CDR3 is TGTGCCAGCAGCCCCTCGAATGAGCAGTTCTTC.

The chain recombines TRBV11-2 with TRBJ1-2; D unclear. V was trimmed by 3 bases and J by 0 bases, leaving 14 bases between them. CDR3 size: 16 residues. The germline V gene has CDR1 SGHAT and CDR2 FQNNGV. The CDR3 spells CASSLWGSGPNYGYTF. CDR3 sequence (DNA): TGTGCCAGCAGCTTGTGGGGATCTGGTCCTAACTATGGCTACACCTTC.

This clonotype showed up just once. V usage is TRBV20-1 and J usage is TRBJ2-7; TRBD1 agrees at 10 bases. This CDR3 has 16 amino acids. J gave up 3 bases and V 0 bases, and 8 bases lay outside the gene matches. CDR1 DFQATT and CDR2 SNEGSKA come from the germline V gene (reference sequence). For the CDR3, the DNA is TGCAGTGCTAGAGATCAATGGGACAGGGGTAACTACGAGCAGTACTTC. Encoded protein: CSARDQWDRGNYEQYF.

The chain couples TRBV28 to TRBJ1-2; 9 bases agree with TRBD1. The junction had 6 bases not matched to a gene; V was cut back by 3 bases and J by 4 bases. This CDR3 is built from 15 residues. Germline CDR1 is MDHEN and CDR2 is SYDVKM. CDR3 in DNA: TGTGCCAGCAGTTTCGGGACAGGGACTACCTATGGCTACACCTTC. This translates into CASSFGTGTTYGYTF.

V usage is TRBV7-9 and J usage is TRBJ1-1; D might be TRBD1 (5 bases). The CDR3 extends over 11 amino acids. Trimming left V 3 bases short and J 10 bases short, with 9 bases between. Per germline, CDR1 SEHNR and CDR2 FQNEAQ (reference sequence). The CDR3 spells CASSLTDRAFF. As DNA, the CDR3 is TGTGCCAGCAGCTTGACAGATAGAGCTTTCTTT.

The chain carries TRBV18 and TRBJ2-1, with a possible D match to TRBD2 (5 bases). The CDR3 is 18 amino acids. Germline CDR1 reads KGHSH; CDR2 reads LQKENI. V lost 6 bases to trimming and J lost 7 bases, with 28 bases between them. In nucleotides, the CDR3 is TGTGCCAGCTCTTCCCGAGGCAGTTTACTGATGGGAGAGAATGAGCAGTTCTTC. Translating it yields CASSSRGSLLMGENEQFF. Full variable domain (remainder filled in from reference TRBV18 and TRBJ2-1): NAGVMQNPRHLVRRRGQEARLRCSPMKGHSHVYWYRQLPEEGLKFMVYLQKENIIDESGMPKERFSAEFPKEGPSILRIQQVVRGDSAAYFCASSSRGSLLMGENEQFFGPGTRLTVL.

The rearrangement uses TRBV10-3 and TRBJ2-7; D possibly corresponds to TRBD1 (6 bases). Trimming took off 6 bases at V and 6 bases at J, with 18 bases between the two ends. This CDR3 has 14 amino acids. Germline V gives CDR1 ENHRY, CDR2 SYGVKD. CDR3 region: CAIRPTGPICEQYF. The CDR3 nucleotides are TGTGCCATCAGACCCACAGGGCCCATATGCGAGCAGTACTTC.

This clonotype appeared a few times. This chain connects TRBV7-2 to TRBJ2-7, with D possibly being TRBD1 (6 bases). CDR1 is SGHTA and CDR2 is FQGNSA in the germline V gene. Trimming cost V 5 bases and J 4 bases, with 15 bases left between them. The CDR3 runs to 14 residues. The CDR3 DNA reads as TGTGCCAGCAGCCCAACAGGGCGAGCTTACGAGCAGTACTTC. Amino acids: CASSPTGRAYEQYF. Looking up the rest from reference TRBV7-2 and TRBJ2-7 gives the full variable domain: GAGVSQSPSNKVTEKGKDVELRCDPISGHTALYWYRQSLGQGLEFLIYFQGNSAPDKSGLPSDRFSAERTGGSVSTLTIQRTQQEDSAVYLCASSPTGRAYEQYFGPGTRLTVT.